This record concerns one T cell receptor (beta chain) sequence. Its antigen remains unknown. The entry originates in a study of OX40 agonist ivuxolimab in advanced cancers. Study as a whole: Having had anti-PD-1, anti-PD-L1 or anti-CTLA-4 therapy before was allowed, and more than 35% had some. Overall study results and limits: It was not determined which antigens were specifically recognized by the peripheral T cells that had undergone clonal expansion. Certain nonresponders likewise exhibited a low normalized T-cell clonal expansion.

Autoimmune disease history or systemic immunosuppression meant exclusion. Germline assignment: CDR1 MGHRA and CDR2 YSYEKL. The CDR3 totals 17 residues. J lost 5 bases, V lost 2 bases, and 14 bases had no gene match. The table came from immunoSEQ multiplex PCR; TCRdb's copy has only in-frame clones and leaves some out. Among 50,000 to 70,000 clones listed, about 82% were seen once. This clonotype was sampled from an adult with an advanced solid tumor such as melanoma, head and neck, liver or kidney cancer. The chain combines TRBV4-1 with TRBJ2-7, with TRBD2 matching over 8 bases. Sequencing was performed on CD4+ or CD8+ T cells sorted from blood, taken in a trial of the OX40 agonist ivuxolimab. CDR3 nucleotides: TGCGCCAGCAGCCAATTCACAGGGCGGGAGGTAGGCGACGAGCAGTACTTC. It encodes CASSQFTGREVGDEQYF.